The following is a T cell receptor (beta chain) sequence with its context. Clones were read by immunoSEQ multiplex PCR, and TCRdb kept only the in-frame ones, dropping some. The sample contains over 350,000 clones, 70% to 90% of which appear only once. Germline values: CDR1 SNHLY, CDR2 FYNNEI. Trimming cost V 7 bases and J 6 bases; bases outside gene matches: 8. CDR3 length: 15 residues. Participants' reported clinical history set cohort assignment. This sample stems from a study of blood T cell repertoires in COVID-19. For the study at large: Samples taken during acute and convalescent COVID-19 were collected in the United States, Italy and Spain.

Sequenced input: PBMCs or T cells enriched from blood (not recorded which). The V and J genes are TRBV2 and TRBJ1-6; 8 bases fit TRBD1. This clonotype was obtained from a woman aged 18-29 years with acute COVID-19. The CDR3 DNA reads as TGTGCCAGCACGATGGAGGACAGGGTTAATTCACCCCTCCACTTT. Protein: CASTMEDRVNSPLHF.